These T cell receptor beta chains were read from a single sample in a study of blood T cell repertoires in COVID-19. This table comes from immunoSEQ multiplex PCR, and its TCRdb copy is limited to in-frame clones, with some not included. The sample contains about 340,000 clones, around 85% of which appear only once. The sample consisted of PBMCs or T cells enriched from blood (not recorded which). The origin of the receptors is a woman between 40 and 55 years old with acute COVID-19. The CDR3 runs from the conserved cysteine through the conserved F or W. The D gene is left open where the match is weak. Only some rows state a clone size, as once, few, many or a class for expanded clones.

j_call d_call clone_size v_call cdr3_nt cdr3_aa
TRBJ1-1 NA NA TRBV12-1 TGTGCCAGCAGCTTTATAGGGGCGGCTGAAGCTTTCTTT CASSFIGAAEAFF
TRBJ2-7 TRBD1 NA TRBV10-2 TGCGCCAGCAGTGAGTCAAGGGGGCTTGGGTACGAGCAGTACTTC CASSESRGLGYEQYF
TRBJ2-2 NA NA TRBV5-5 TGTGCCAGCAGCTTGGGAGTATCCACCGGGGAGCTGTTTTTT CASSLGVSTGELFF
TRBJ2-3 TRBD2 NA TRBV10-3 TGTGCCACCGTGGGACTAGCGGGAGGAGCGGATACGCAGTATTTT CATVGLAGGADTQYF
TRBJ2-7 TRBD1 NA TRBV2 TGTGCCAGCAGCCCCGGGACAGGGGGGTCCTACGAGCAGTACTTC CASSPGTGGSYEQYF
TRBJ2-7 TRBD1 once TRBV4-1 TGCGCCAGCAGCCAAGACCTCGACGGGGACAGGGCCCGAGTCTACGAGCAGTACTTC CASSQDLDGDRARVYEQYF
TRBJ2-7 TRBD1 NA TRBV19 TGTGCCAGTAGGGCGACAGGGGATGACGAGCAGTACTTC CASRATGDDEQYF
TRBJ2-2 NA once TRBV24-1 TGTGCCACCAGTAGACGACAGGCCCTTCGCGGGGAGCTGTTTTTT CATSRRQALRGELFF
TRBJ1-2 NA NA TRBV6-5 TGTGCCAGCAGTTTCACAGGGTTTGGCTACACCTTC CASSFTGFGYTF
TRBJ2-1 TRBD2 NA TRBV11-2 TGTGCCAGCAGCAGAGGACTAGGGGTCAATGAGCAGTTCTTC CASSRGLGVNEQFF
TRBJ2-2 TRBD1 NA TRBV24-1 TGTGCCACCAGTGATACCTCCGGGACAGCTAACACCGGGGAGCTGTTTTTT CATSDTSGTANTGELFF
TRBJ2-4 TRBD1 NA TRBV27 TGTGCCAGCAGTTTATTCCGGGACAGTGAAACTCAGTACTTC CASSLFRDSETQYF
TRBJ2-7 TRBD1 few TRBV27 TGTGCCAGCAGGCTGGGACAGGGTGGACTGCAGTACTTC CASRLGQGGLQYF
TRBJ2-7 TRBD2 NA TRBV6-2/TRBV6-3 TGTGCCAGCAGTTACGGGACTAGTGTCTCCGAGCAGTACTTC CASSYGTSVSEQYF
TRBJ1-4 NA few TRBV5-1 TGCGCCAGCAGCTTGGGGGGAGCTAATGAAAAACTGTTTTTT CASSLGGANEKLFF
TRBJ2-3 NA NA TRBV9 TGTGCCAGCAGCGTCCGGGCCAGAGACAGGCTTGGAGATACGCAGTATTTT CASSVRARDRLGDTQYF
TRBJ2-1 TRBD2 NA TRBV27 TGTGCCAGTAAGAAGGCAGCGGGAGCGACTTCACTAGAGCAGTTCTTC CASKKAAGATSLEQFF
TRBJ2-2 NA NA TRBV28 TGTGCCAGCAGTTTATATGGCTCCACAACCTTT CASSLYGSTTF
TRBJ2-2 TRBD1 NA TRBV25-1 TGTGCCAGCAGTGACCCGGGACAGTCCACCGGGGAGCTGTTTTTT CASSDPGQSTGELFF
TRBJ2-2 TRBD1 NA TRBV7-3 TGTGCCAGCAGCTTAACGGGGAGACAGGGGGCGACGGGAACCGGGGAGCTGTTTTTT CASSLTGRQGATGTGELFF
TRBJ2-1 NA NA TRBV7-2 TGTGCCAGCAGCTTAACTTCTGTTAACAATGAGCAGTTCTTC CASSLTSVNNEQFF
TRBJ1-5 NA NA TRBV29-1 TGCAGCGTTGCCCAGTATAGCAATCAGCCCCAGCATTTT CSVAQYSNQPQHF
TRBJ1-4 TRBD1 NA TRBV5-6 TGTGCCAGCAGCTCATACAGGGGAACTAATGAAAAACTGTTTTTT CASSSYRGTNEKLFF
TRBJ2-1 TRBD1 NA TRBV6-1 TGTGCCAGCAGTGGTTCCGGGACAGGGTTTTACAATGAGCAGTTCTTC CASSGSGTGFYNEQFF
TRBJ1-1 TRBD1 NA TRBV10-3 TGTGCCATCAGACTGGGACAGGGGATGAACACTGAAGCTTTCTTT CAIRLGQGMNTEAFF
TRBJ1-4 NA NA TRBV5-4 TGTGCCAGCAGCTCGGACTTATATAATGAAAAACTGTTTTTT CASSSDLYNEKLFF
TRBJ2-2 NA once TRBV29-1 TGCAGCGTTGTAGGGGAAAACACCGGGGAGCTGTTTTTT CSVVGENTGELFF
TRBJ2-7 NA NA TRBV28 TGTGCCGGGCCAGTCATATACGAGCAGTACTTC CAGPVIYEQYF
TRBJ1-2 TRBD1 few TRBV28 TGTGCCAGCAGCCAGGGGGTCTATGGCTACACCTTC CASSQGVYGYTF